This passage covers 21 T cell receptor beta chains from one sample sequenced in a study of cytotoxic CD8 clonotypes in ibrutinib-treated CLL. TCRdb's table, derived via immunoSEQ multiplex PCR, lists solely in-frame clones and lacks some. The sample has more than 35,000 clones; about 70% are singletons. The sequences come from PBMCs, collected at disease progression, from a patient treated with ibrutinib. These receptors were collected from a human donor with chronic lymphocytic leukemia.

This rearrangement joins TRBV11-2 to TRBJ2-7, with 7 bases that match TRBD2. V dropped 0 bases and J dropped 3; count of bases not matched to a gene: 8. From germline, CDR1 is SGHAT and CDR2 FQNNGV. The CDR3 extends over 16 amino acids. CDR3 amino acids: CASSLDGGGTFYEQYF. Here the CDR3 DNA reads TGTGCCAGCAGCTTAGATGGGGGGGGTACATTCTACGAGCAGTACTTC. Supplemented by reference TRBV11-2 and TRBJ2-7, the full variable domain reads EAGVAQSPRYKIIEKRQSVAFWCNPISGHATLYWYQQILGQGPKLLIQFQNNGVVDDSQLPKDRFSAERLKGVDSTLKIQPAKLEDSAVYLCASSLDGGGTFYEQYFGPGTRLTVT.

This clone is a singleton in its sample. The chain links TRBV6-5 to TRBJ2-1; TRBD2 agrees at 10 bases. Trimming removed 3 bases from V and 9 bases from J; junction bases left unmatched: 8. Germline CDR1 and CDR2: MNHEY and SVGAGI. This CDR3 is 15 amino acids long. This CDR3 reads CASSYRSGGAGEQFF. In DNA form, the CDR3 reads TGTGCCAGCAGTTATCGGAGCGGGGGGGCAGGTGAGCAGTTCTTC.

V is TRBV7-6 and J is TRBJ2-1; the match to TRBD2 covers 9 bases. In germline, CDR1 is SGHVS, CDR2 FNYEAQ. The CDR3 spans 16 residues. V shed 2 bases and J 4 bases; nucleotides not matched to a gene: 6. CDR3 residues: CASSLLSSGGYNEQFF. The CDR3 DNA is TGTGCCAGCAGCTTATTGTCCAGCGGGGGGTACAATGAGCAGTTCTTC.

The CDR3 DNA sequence: TGTGCCAGCATGTATGACAACACAGATACGCAGTATTTT. Protein product: CASMYDNTDTQYF. V and J are TRBV6-5 and TRBJ2-3; D not certain. CDR3 length equals 13 residues. From germline, CDR1 is MNHEY and CDR2 SVGAGI. The V and J ends lost 7 bases and 2 bases respectively, with 10 bases between them.

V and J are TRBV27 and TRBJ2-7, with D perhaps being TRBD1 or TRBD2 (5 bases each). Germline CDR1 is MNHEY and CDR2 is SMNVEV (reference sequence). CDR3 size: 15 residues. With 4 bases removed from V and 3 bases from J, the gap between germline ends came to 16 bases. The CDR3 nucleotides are TGTGCCAGCAGTTCCTGGGACCTAAACCTCTACGAGCAGTACTTC. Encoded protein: CASSSWDLNLYEQYF.

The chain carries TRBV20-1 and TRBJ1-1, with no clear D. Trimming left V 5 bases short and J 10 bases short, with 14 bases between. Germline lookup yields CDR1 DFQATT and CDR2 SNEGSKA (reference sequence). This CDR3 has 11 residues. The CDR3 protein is CSASGPTRAFF. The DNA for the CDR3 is TGCAGTGCTTCCGGTCCCACGAGAGCTTTCTTT.

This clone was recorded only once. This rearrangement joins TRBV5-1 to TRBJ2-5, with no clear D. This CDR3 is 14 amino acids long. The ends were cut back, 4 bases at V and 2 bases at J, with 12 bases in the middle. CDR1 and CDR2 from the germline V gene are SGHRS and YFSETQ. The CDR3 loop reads CASSASGMQETQYF. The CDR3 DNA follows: TGCGCCAGCAGCGCGAGTGGGATGCAAGAGACCCAGTACTTC. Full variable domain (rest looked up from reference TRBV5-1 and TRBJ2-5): KAGVTQTPRYLIKTRGQQVTLSCSPISGHRSVSWYQQTPGQGLQFLFEYFSETQRNKGNFPGRFSGRQFSNSRSEMNVSTLELGDSALYLCASSASGMQETQYFGPGTRLLVL.

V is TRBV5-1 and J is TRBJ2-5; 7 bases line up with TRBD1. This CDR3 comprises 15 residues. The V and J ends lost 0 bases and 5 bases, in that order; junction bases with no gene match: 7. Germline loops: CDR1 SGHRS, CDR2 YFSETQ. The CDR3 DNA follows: TGCGCCAGCAGCTTGGCTCGGACAGGTCGGGAGACCCAGTACTTC. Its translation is CASSLARTGRETQYF.

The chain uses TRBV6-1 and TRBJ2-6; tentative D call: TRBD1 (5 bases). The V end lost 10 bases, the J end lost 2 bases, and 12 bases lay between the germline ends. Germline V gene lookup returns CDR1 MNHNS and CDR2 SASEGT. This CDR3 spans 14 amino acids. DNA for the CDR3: TGTGCCACCCTGGCAGGGCCTGGGGCCAACGTCCTGACTTTC. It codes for CATLAGPGANVLTF.

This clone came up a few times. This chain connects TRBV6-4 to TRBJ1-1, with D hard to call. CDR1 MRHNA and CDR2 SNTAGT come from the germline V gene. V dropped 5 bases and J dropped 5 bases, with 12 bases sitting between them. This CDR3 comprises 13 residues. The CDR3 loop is CASSPSLQTEAFF. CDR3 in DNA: TGTGCCAGCAGTCCGTCGCTACAAACTGAAGCTTTCTTT.

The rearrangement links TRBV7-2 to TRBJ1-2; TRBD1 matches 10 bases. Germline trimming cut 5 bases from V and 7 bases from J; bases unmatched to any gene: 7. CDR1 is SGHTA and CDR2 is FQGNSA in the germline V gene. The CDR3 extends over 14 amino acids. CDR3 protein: CASSGGQGVGGYTF. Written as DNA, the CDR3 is TGTGCCAGCAGCGGCGGACAGGGGGTGGGTGGCTACACCTTC.

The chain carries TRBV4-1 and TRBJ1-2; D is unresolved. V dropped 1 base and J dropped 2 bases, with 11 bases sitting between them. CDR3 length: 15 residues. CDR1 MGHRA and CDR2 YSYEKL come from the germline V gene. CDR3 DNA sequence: TGCGCCAGCAGCCAAGTTTTGGCCAACAACTATGGCTACACCTTC. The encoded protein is CASSQVLANNYGYTF.

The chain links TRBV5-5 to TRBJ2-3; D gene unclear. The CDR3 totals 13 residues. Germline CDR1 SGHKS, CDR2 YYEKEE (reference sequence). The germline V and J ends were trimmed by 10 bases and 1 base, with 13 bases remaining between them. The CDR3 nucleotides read TGTGCCTGCGGTGGGCCGCGCACAGATACGCAGTATTTT. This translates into CACGGPRTDTQYF. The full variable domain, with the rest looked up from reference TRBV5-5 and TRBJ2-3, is DAGVTQSPTHLIKTRGQQVTLRCSPISGHKSVSWYQQVLGQGPQFIFQYYEKEERGRGNFPDRFSARQFPNYSSELNVNALLLGDSALYLCACGGPRTDTQYFGPGTRLTVL.

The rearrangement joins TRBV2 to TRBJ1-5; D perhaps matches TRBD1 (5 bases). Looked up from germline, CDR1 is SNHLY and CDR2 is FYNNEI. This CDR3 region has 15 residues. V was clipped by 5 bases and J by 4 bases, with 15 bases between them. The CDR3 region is CASSRGTATNQPQHF. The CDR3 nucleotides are TGTGCCAGCAGTCGTGGGACCGCAACAAATCAGCCCCAGCATTTT.

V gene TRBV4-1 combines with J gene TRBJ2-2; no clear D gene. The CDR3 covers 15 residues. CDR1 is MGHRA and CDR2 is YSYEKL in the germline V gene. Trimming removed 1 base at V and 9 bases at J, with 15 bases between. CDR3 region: CASSQVVNYQRELFF. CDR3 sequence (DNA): TGCGCCAGCAGCCAAGTGGTAAATTACCAGCGGGAGCTGTTTTTT.

The DNA for the CDR3 is TGTGCCATCAGGGGGGGCGAGGGAAATGAGCAGTTCTTC. This gives the protein CAIRGGEGNEQFF. The chain carries TRBV10-3 and TRBJ2-1; possibly TRBD1 or TRBD2 for D (6 bases each). The germline CDR1 and CDR2 sequences are ENHRY and SYGVKD. This CDR3 has 13 amino acids. The ends were cut back, 6 bases at V and 7 bases at J, with 13 bases in the middle.

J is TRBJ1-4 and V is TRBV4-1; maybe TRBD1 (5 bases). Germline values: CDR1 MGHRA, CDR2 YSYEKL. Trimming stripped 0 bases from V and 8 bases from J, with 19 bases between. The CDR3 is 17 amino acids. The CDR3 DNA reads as TGCGCCAGCAGCCAAGAAGACGTGGGAGGGGAGGAAGAAAAACTGTTTTTT. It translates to CASSQEDVGGEEEKLFF.

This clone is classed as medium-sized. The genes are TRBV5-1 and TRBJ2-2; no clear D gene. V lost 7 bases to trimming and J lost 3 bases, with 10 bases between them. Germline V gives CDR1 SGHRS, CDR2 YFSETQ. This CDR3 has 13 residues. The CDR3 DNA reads TGCGCCAGCCGTGAGAAGCACACCGGGGAGCTGTTTTTT. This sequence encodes CASREKHTGELFF.

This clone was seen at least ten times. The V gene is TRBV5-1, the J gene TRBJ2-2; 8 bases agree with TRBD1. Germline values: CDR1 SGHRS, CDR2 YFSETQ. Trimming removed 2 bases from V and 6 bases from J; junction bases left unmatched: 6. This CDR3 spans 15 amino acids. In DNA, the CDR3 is TGCGCCAGCAGCTTTGGCCAGGGGGCGTCCGGGGAGCTGTTTTTT. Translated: CASSFGQGASGELFF.

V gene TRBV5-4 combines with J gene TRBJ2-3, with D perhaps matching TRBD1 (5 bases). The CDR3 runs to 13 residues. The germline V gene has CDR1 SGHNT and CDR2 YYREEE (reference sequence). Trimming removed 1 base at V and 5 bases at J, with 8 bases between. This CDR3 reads CASSLRGVDTQYF. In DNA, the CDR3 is TGTGCCAGCAGCTTGAGGGGTGTAGATACGCAGTATTTT.

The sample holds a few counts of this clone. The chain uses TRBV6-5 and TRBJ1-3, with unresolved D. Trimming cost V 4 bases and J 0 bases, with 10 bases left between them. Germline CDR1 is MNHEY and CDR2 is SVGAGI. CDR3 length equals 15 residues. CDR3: CASSFAAPSGNTIYF. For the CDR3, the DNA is TGTGCCAGCAGTTTCGCGGCCCCCTCTGGAAACACCATATATTTT.